This entry describes one T cell receptor (beta chain). No antigen is known for it. TCRdb processed the reads anew with MiXCR; each CDR3 protein has one entry. The repertoire holds about 310,000 distinct CDR3 sequences, roughly 25% seen once, with about an eighth in the top ten. These data are taken from a study of T cell repertoires in cytomegalovirus infection. Study background: Newly reported HLA-C-restricted and thoroughly characterized HLA-B-restricted CMV epitopes were employed. The public TCR beta signatures pointed to both CMV infection and matching HLA type.

The CDR3 is 15 amino acids. The V gene's germline CDR1 is LGHDT and CDR2 YNNKEL (reference sequence). Trimming pared 2 bases from V and 6 bases from J, leaving 14 bases between. Overall study results and limits: HLA-C-restricted CMV clonotypes gave the most frequent clonotype in two of eight donors. Carriers of CMV plus the relevant HLA were identified by cumulative public TCR beta family frequency.

The sequencing here drew on cultured PBMCs, taken from culture after CMV antigen stimulation. The sequence was collected from a human donor in good health (CMV status not recorded). Some clones in this sample may be carry-over from other donors' samples. This chain links TRBV3-1 with TRBJ2-1; possible D gene TRBD1, 6 bases. The CDR3: CASSQPGVLGNEQFF. The CDR3 bases are TGTGCCAGCAGCCAACCAGGGGTTCTAGGCAATGAGCAGTTCTTC.